Below, 27 T cell receptor beta chains from the same sample are listed, as sequenced in a study of blood T cell repertoires in COVID-19. The method was immunoSEQ multiplex PCR; TCRdb's version includes in-frame clones alone and lacks a portion of them. The table lists about 300,000 clones, approximately 84% of them singletons. The sample taken for sequencing was peripheral blood. All receptors derive from a human donor with COVID-19, enrolled during active disease. The donor label of this sample is uncertain.

The chain is built from TRBV3-1 (or the pseudogene TRBV3-2) and TRBJ2-1, with D tentatively TRBD2 (6 bases). CDR3 length: 17 amino acids. V was shortened by 3 bases and J by 1 base, with 16 bases between the two germline ends. The germline V gene has CDR1 LGHDT and CDR2 YNNKEL (reference sequence). In DNA form, the CDR3 reads TGTGCCAGCAGCCATGCGGGAAGACGGGGTTCCTACAATGAGCAGTTCTTC. Amino acids: CASSHAGRRGSYNEQFF.

The V call is TRBV29-1, the J call TRBJ1-3; D unclear. Trimming pared 0 bases from V and 2 bases from J, leaving 14 bases between. This CDR3 is built from 16 residues. Germline V gene lookup returns CDR1 SQVTM and CDR2 ANQGSEA. The CDR3 spells CSVEDPNLRAGNTIYF. The CDR3 DNA follows: TGCAGCGTTGAAGATCCCAATTTGAGGGCTGGAAACACCATATATTTT.

This clone came up a few times. The chain carries TRBV30 and TRBJ1-1; perhaps TRBD1 as D (5 bases). CDR3 size: 16 residues. Trimming removed 0 bases from V and 6 bases from J, with 20 bases in between. Germline V lookup: CDR1 GTSNPN, CDR2 SVGIG (reference sequence). The CDR3 spells CAWSVWQGSGGAEAFF. The CDR3 DNA follows: TGTGCCTGGAGTGTTTGGCAAGGATCCGGGGGGGCTGAAGCTTTCTTT.

The chain combines TRBV27 with TRBJ1-4; TRBD1 agrees at 11 bases. The CDR3 totals 13 residues. The germline V gene has CDR1 MNHEY and CDR2 SMNVEV (reference sequence). The V and J ends lost 5 bases and 11 bases, in that order; junction bases with no gene match: 4. Written as DNA, the CDR3 is TGTGCCAGCAGTACTGGGACAGGGGGGAAACTGTTTTTT. It is translated as CASSTGTGGKLFF.

The CDR3 DNA follows: TGTGCCAGCAGAATTGGACAAAGGGAAAGAGCTTTCTTT. Translating gives CASRIGQRERAFF. The gene calls are TRBV6-5 and TRBJ1-1, with D possibly matching TRBD1 (5 bases). Germline CDR1 and CDR2: MNHEY and SVGAGI. The ends were cut back, 6 bases at V and 10 bases at J, with 18 bases in the middle. This CDR3 is built from 13 residues.

The chain combines TRBV5-4 with TRBJ2-1; the match to TRBD2 covers 11 bases. Germline V lookup: CDR1 SGHNT, CDR2 YYREEE (reference sequence). The V gene end was trimmed by 4 bases and the J gene end by 7 bases; junction bases not matched to a gene: 10. This CDR3 comprises 16 residues. CDR3 residues: CASSKPTSGRRNEQFF. The CDR3 bases are TGTGCCAGCAGCAAGCCCACTAGCGGGAGACGGAATGAGCAGTTCTTC.

This chain connects TRBV27 to TRBJ2-7; TRBD2 matches 11 bases. The CDR3 sequence is 16 residues long. Germline V gene lookup returns CDR1 MNHEY and CDR2 SMNVEV (reference sequence). Trimming at V came to 7 bases and at J to 2 bases, leaving 10 bases not matched to a gene. CDR3 sequence (DNA): TGTGCCAGCATCCAGACTAGCGGGATAGGGGCCTACGAGCAGTACTTC. Translation gives CASIQTSGIGAYEQYF.

The V call is TRBV6-1, the J call TRBJ2-7; 8 bases match TRBD2. The CDR3 spans 17 residues. V was clipped by 2 bases and J by 4 bases; unmatched bases: 13. The germline V gene encodes CDR1 MNHNS and CDR2 SASEGT. Here the CDR3 reads CASSETGVAGGFYEQYF. CDR3 nucleotide sequence: TGTGCCAGCAGTGAAACAGGTGTGGCGGGAGGATTTTACGAGCAGTACTTC.

J is TRBJ1-5 and V is TRBV10-3; D might be TRBD1 (6 bases). This CDR3 comprises 14 residues. Trimming removed 10 bases from V and 3 bases from J, with 16 bases in between. CDR1 ENHRY and CDR2 SYGVKD come from the germline V gene. CDR3: CANSDTGNNQPQHF. For the CDR3, the DNA is TGTGCCAACTCCGACACAGGGAACAATCAGCCCCAGCATTTT.

Turning to this clone: A much larger clone lies a single base off, so this may be a read error. The J gene is TRBJ2-2, the V gene TRBV6-5, with 7 positions matching TRBD1. Germline CDR1 reads MNHEY; CDR2 reads SVGAGI. Losses at the gene ends were 2 bases for V and 3 bases for J; bases not matched to a gene: 3. This CDR3 region has 15 residues. CDR3 nucleotides: TGTGCCAGCAGTTACGACAGGGTGGACACCGGGGAGCTGTTTTTT. It is translated as CASSYDRVDTGELFF.

This chain connects TRBV28 to TRBJ1-2; D not certain. V gave up 7 bases and J gave up 7 bases, with 16 bases separating them. CDR3 length: 13 amino acids. Germline V gene lookup returns CDR1 MDHEN and CDR2 SYDVKM. Here the CDR3 DNA reads TGTGCCAGCAAAGGCGGAGACTACTCTGGCTACACCTTC. Amino acid sequence: CASKGGDYSGYTF.

J is TRBJ1-2 and V is TRBV2; D is uncertain. Trimming took off 6 bases at V and 2 bases at J, with 10 bases between the two ends. CDR1 and CDR2 from the germline V gene are SNHLY and FYNNEI. The CDR3 has 13 amino acids. The CDR3 here is CASSPERNYGYTF. As DNA, the CDR3 is TGTGCCAGCAGCCCCGAGAGAAACTATGGCTACACCTTC. Using reference TRBV2 and TRBJ1-2 for the parts outside the CDR3, the full variable domain is EPEVTQTPSHQVTQMGQEVILRCVPISNHLYFYWYRQILGQKVEFLVSFYNNEISEKSEIFDDQFSVERPDGSNFTLKIRSTKLEDSAMYFCASSPERNYGYTFGSGTRLTVV.

The V and J genes are TRBV19 and TRBJ1-5; 7 positions match TRBD1. Unmatched junction bases numbered 2, after V lost 3 bases and J lost 0 bases. This CDR3 region has 15 residues. CDR1 LNHDA and CDR2 SQIVND come from the germline V gene (reference sequence). The CDR3: CASSMYRGSNQPQHF. The CDR3 DNA reads TGTGCCAGTAGTATGTACAGGGGTAGCAATCAGCCCCAGCATTTT.

The J gene is TRBJ1-2, the V gene TRBV5-1; 7 bases match TRBD1. The CDR3 has 15 residues. From germline, CDR1 is SGHRS and CDR2 YFSETQ. The trim removed 3 bases at V and 4 bases at J, leaving 9 bases unmatched. The DNA for the CDR3 is TGCGCCAGCAGCTCCGTTCAAGGGGGCGGCTATGGCTACACCTTC. Translation: CASSSVQGGGYGYTF.

The chain carries TRBV28 and TRBJ1-5, with D unresolved. CDR3 length: 15 residues. Germline V gene lookup returns CDR1 MDHEN and CDR2 SYDVKM. V was trimmed by 0 bases and J by 0 bases, leaving 6 bases between them. The CDR3 spells CASSLWVASNQPQHF. The CDR3 DNA is TGTGCCAGCAGTTTATGGGTAGCTAGCAATCAGCCCCAGCATTTT.

The chain is built from TRBV6-2 or TRBV6-3 and TRBJ2-1; 9 nucleotides align to TRBD2. V was clipped by 5 bases and J by 5 bases; unmatched bases: 22. The CDR3 is 20 residues long. The germline CDR1 and CDR2 sequences are MNHEY and SVGEGT. CDR3 nucleotide sequence: TGTGCCAGCAGTAAGGAAGGTTTAAGTCTAGCGGGGATCGCCAACAATGAGCAGTTCTTC. Protein: CASSKEGLSLAGIANNEQFF.

The rearrangement links TRBV11-3 to TRBJ2-3; no reliable D call. CDR1 is SGHNT and CDR2 is YENEEA in the germline V gene. This CDR3 comprises 16 residues. Trimming cost V 0 bases and J 1 base, with 11 bases left between them. CDR3 sequence reads: CASSLDRVVGTDTQYF. CDR3 coding DNA: TGTGCCAGCAGCTTAGATCGGGTCGTGGGCACAGATACGCAGTATTTT.

The chain employs TRBV19 and TRBJ2-1, with 11 bases identical to TRBD2. V lost 4 bases to trimming and J lost 12 bases; unmatched junction nucleotides: 11. Germline values: CDR1 LNHDA, CDR2 SQIVND (reference sequence). This CDR3 comprises 15 residues. In DNA, the CDR3 is TGTGCCAGTAGTAGAGGACTAGCGGGCGCAGGCGGGCAGTTCTTC. This gives the protein CASSRGLAGAGGQFF.

This chain uses TRBV14 with TRBJ1-1; D is perhaps TRBD1 (6 bases). Between the trimmed V and J ends, which lost 1 base and 4 bases, there was a span of 13 bases. Germline lookup yields CDR1 SGHDN and CDR2 FVKESK. There are 15 residues in the CDR3. CDR3 in amino acids: CASSQGGGWGTEAFF. The CDR3, as DNA: TGTGCCAGCAGCCAAGGGGGGGGCTGGGGCACTGAAGCTTTCTTT.

The gene calls are TRBV5-1 and TRBJ2-7; the D gene is possibly TRBD1 (6 bases). Germline CDR1 and CDR2: SGHRS and YFSETQ. V gave up 3 bases and J gave up 6 bases, with 16 bases separating them. CDR3 length: 14 amino acids. CDR3 amino acids: CASSWGRGTREQYF. CDR3 coding DNA: TGCGCCAGCAGCTGGGGCAGGGGAACCCGCGAGCAGTACTTC.

The gene calls are TRBV11-3 and TRBJ2-1; D is unclear. Deletions cut 1 base from V and 8 bases from J, with 12 bases between. Germline V gene sequence: CDR1 SGHNT, CDR2 YENEEA. This CDR3 spans 14 amino acids. CDR3 coding DNA: TGTGCCAGCAGCTTAGGTTCGAGTCCACATGAGCAGTTCTTC. Protein: CASSLGSSPHEQFF. Based on the CDR3 plus reference TRBV11-3 and TRBJ2-1, the full variable domain is EAGVVQSPRYKIIEKKQPVAFWCNPISGHNTLYWYLQNLGQGPELLIRYENEEAVDDSQLPKDRFSAERLKGVDSTLKIQPAELGDSAVYLCASSLGSSPHEQFFGPGTRLTVL.

J is TRBJ2-2 and V is TRBV9; 10 positions match TRBD2. V was pared by 2 bases and J by 1 base, with 2 bases of the junction left unmatched. Germline V gives CDR1 SGDLS, CDR2 YYNGEE. The CDR3 runs to 16 residues. The CDR3 protein is CASSVGLAVNTGELFF. In nucleotides, the CDR3 is TGTGCCAGCAGCGTTGGACTAGCGGTGAACACCGGGGAGCTGTTTTTT.

The rearrangement joins TRBV6-1 to TRBJ1-5; D is perhaps TRBD1 (6 bases). This CDR3 contains 17 residues. V was pared by 3 bases and J by 4 bases, with 19 bases between. In germline, CDR1 is MNHNS, CDR2 SASEGT. CDR3 in amino acids: CASSDRTVFLGNQPQHF. CDR3 DNA: TGTGCCAGCAGTGACAGGACAGTTTTCCTGGGAAATCAGCCCCAGCATTTT.

The chain employs TRBV2 and TRBJ1-2; possible D gene TRBD1, 5 bases. CDR3 length: 13 amino acids. Trimming cost V 4 bases and J 4 bases, with 10 bases left between them. Germline assignment: CDR1 SNHLY and CDR2 FYNNEI. The CDR3 spells CASSGQSAYGYTF. CDR3 in DNA: TGTGCCAGCAGTGGACAGAGTGCCTATGGCTACACCTTC.

The chain combines TRBV5-4 with TRBJ1-2; D is perhaps TRBD1 (5 bases). CDR1 and CDR2 from the germline V gene are SGHNT and YYREEE (reference sequence). This CDR3 has 14 residues. Trimming took 4 bases from V and 5 from J, leaving 15 bases between them. The CDR3: CASSPPQGRYGYTF. The DNA for the CDR3 is TGTGCCAGCAGCCCCCCCCAGGGCAGGTATGGCTACACCTTC.

The rearrangement uses TRBV4-2 and TRBJ2-7; D gene uncertain. CDR1 and CDR2 from the germline V gene are LGHNA and YNFKEQ. The CDR3 totals 14 residues. V was pared by 0 bases and J by 5 bases, with 11 bases between. CDR3 sequence (DNA): TGTGCCAGCAGCCAAGATCTACGAGTTCACGAGCAGTACTTC. This encodes CASSQDLRVHEQYF.

The chain joins TRBV5-6 to TRBJ1-1; no definite D call. The CDR3 length is 15 residues. The V end was cut by 4 bases, the J end by 4 bases, with 17 bases between. Germline lookup yields CDR1 SGHDT and CDR2 YYEEEE. The CDR3 here is CASSDITESRTEAFF. CDR3 sequence (DNA): TGTGCCAGCAGCGACATCACAGAGTCCCGCACTGAAGCTTTCTTT.